These 30 T cell receptor beta chains were sequenced from one sample in a study of beta chain features in type 1 diabetes. Expressed TCRB transcripts were sequenced because the isolated RNA had all been reverse transcribed beforehand. The assay was immunoSEQ multiplex PCR, and TCRdb's table has in-frame clones only and misses some. This sample has around 140,000 clones, with roughly 10% found just once. Material for sequencing was central memory CD4+ T cells from blood. All receptors come from a middle-aged woman in good health.

This clone was recorded a few times. The rearrangement uses TRBV5-6 and TRBJ2-1, with D tentatively TRBD1 (6 bases). Germline CDR1 reads SGHDT; CDR2 reads YYEEEE. V lost 1 base and J 8 bases, leaving 19 bases between the germline ends. This CDR3 region has 16 residues. The CDR3 coding sequence is TGTGCCAGCAGCTTGAAGGGCCAGGGGCGAGGGGATGAGCAGTTCTTC. Translating gives CASSLKGQGRGDEQFF.

A few counts support this clone. The chain combines TRBV13 with TRBJ2-7; 9 positions agree with TRBD1. V was clipped by 5 bases and J by 0 bases; unmatched bases: 8. Germline CDR1 PRHDT, CDR2 FYEKMQ (reference sequence). This CDR3 comprises 16 residues. The CDR3: CASSPQGQGFSYEQYF. The CDR3 DNA follows: TGTGCCAGCAGCCCCCAGGGACAGGGTTTCTCCTACGAGCAGTACTTC.

This clone was observed a few times. The chain links TRBV11-2 to TRBJ2-1, with unresolved D. This CDR3 region has 14 residues. The V gene's germline CDR1 is SGHAT and CDR2 FQNNGV. Trimming shortened V by 2 bases and J by 5 bases, and 10 bases separated the two germline ends. The CDR3 here is CASSLRRGDNEQFF. For the CDR3, the DNA is TGTGCCAGCAGCTTACGTCGCGGAGACAATGAGCAGTTCTTC.

In DNA, the CDR3 is TGCGCCAGCAGCTCAACGGGACAGGGTGGCTACGAGCAGTACTTC. This gives the protein CASSSTGQGGYEQYF. The chain uses TRBV5-1 and TRBJ2-7, with 9 nucleotides matching TRBD1. CDR1 is SGHRS, CDR2 YFSETQ, per germline. CDR3 length equals 15 residues. V lost 3 bases to trimming and J lost 3 bases; unmatched junction nucleotides: 7.

The rearrangement links TRBV19 to TRBJ2-3, with TRBD1 matching over 11 bases. The CDR3 sequence is 14 residues long. Germline V gene sequence: CDR1 LNHDA, CDR2 SQIVND (reference sequence). With V trimmed by 6 bases and J by 5 bases, 4 bases remained unmatched. This CDR3 is CASRRTGGRDTQYF. In nucleotides, the CDR3 is TGTGCCAGTAGGAGGACAGGGGGCAGAGATACGCAGTATTTT. The full variable domain, completed using reference TRBV19 and TRBJ2-3, is DGGITQSPKYLFRKEGQNVTLSCEQNLNHDAMYWYRQDPGQGLRLIYYSQIVNDFQKGDIAEGYSVSREKKESFPLTVTSAQKNPTAFYLCASRRTGGRDTQYFGPGTRLTVL.

In this sample, this clone turned up a few times. The same CDR3 is also encoded by other DNA sequences in this sample. The rearrangement joins TRBV5-1 to TRBJ1-2; 10 bases are shared with TRBD1. Germline loops: CDR1 SGHRS, CDR2 YFSETQ. V was pared by 0 bases and J by 8 bases, with 7 bases of the junction left unmatched. The CDR3 spans 15 residues. In nucleotides, the CDR3 is TGCGCCAGCAGCTTGGCCTCGGGACAGGGGAGCGGCTACACCTTC. Protein: CASSLASGQGSGYTF.

This sequence joins TRBV4-3 and TRBJ2-3; tentatively, D is TRBD2 (5 bases). Per germline, CDR1 LGHNA and CDR2 YSLEER. The CDR3 is 12 amino acids. Trimming removed 4 bases from V and 8 bases from J, with 10 bases in between. The CDR3 protein is CASSPGLPTQYF. CDR3 coding DNA: TGCGCCAGCAGCCCAGGACTCCCTACGCAGTATTTT.

The sample holds a few counts of this clone. The V and J genes are TRBV7-2 and TRBJ1-4, with D possibly TRBD1 on 5 matching bases. V was shortened by 1 base and J by 6 bases, with 9 bases between the two germline ends. The CDR3 consists of 14 residues. Germline V gene data show CDR1 as SGHTA and CDR2 as FQGNSA. The CDR3 nucleotides read TGTGCCAGCAGCTTAGGGGGGGGTTATGAAAAACTGTTTTTT. The encoded protein is CASSLGGGYEKLFF.

V gene TRBV20-1 combines with J gene TRBJ1-1; D possibly corresponds to TRBD1 (5 bases). The length of the CDR3 is 11 residues. V was trimmed by 6 bases and J by 6 bases, leaving 11 bases between them. Germline V CDR1 and CDR2: DFQATT, SNEGSKA (reference sequence). CDR3 coding DNA: TGCAGTGCCCCCTGGGGGGCTGAAGCTTTCTTT. Translated, it gives CSAPWGAEAFF.

This clone was seen a handful of times. The V gene is TRBV7-9, the J gene TRBJ1-2, with 9 bases that match TRBD1. This CDR3 is 15 amino acids long. Unmatched junction bases numbered 3, after V lost 0 bases and J lost 4 bases. Per germline, CDR1 SEHNR and CDR2 FQNEAQ (reference sequence). CDR3 protein: CASSLAGTGLYGYTF. CDR3 DNA: TGTGCCAGCAGCTTAGCGGGGACAGGGCTCTATGGCTACACCTTC.

The V and J genes are TRBV5-1 and TRBJ2-4; D not certain. This CDR3 has 15 residues. Trimming stripped 4 bases from V and 7 bases from J, with 18 bases between. Germline V gene lookup returns CDR1 SGHRS and CDR2 YFSETQ. In DNA form, the CDR3 reads TGCGCCAGCAGCCCCCGGAGTTCCTTGGAGAACATTCAGTACTTC. Translation gives CASSPRSSLENIQYF. Using reference TRBV5-1 and TRBJ2-4 for the parts outside the CDR3, the full variable domain is KAGVTQTPRYLIKTRGQQVTLSCSPISGHRSVSWYQQTPGQGLQFLFEYFSETQRNKGNFPGRFSGRQFSNSRSEMNVSTLELGDSALYLCASSPRSSLENIQYFGAGTRLSVL.

The rearrangement links TRBV7-2 to TRBJ1-2, with 8 positions matching TRBD1. Losses at the gene ends were 1 base for V and 2 bases for J; bases not matched to a gene: 9. CDR1 is SGHTA and CDR2 is FQGNSA in the germline V gene. This CDR3 has 17 amino acids. The CDR3 nucleotides are TGTGCCAGCAGCTTAGGGGCAGGGGGCGTCTGGAACTATGGCTACACCTTC. Translated, it gives CASSLGAGGVWNYGYTF.

As for this clone: Other DNA sequences within the sample encode an identical CDR3. The chain joins TRBV7-9 to TRBJ2-5; 7 bases are shared with TRBD1. V dropped 1 base and J dropped 4; count of bases not matched to a gene: 0. Germline V lookup: CDR1 SEHNR, CDR2 FQNEAQ (reference sequence). This CDR3 region has 13 residues. CDR3 in amino acids: CASSLDRGETQYF. In nucleotides, the CDR3 is TGTGCCAGCAGCTTAGACAGGGGAGAGACCCAGTACTTC.

Only a few counts were recorded for this clone. The genes are TRBV19 and TRBJ1-5; tentative D call: TRBD1 (6 bases). The CDR3 has 17 residues. Deletions cut 4 bases from V and 4 bases from J, with 20 bases between. Germline loops: CDR1 LNHDA, CDR2 SQIVND (reference sequence). The CDR3 nucleotides are TGTGCCAGTAGTACAATCCGGGGACACGTGGTGAATCAGCCCCAGCATTTT. Its translation is CASSTIRGHVVNQPQHF.

This clone was seen ten or more times. The genes are TRBV29-1 and TRBJ1-5; 10 nucleotides align to TRBD1. CDR3 length: 14 amino acids. Trimming took 6 bases from V and 6 from J; bases not matched to a gene: 8. Germline CDR1 is SQVTM and CDR2 is ANQGSEA. The CDR3 is CSVGATGGLQPQHF. The CDR3 bases are TGCAGCGTGGGGGCGACAGGGGGCCTTCAGCCCCAGCATTTT.

The chain employs TRBV6-5 and TRBJ2-5; no clear D gene. Germline V gene lookup returns CDR1 MNHEY and CDR2 SVGAGI. The V gene lost 5 bases and the J gene lost 5 bases, with 6 bases spanning the gap. CDR3 length: 11 amino acids. The CDR3, as DNA: TGTGCCAGCAGTATCGGGGAGACCCAGTACTTC. It translates to CASSIGETQYF.

This clone was seen only a few times. The chain uses TRBV14 and TRBJ2-1; no clear D. Germline assignment: CDR1 SGHDN and CDR2 FVKESK. This CDR3 spans 13 amino acids. The V gene lost 1 base and the J gene lost 9 bases, with 10 bases spanning the gap. This CDR3 reads CASSQGLFGEQFF. CDR3 nucleotide sequence: TGTGCCAGCAGCCAAGGACTTTTCGGTGAGCAGTTCTTC.

There are many counts of this clone. CDR3 amino acids: CASSFQGRDQPQHF. In DNA, the CDR3 is TGTGCCAGCAGTTTTCAGGGTAGGGATCAGCCCCAGCATTTT. The chain recombines TRBV27 with TRBJ1-5, with D tentatively TRBD1 (5 bases). The CDR3 length is 14 residues. V lost 3 bases, J lost 5 bases, and 11 bases lay in between. Germline-derived CDR1 and CDR2 are MNHEY and SMNVEV (reference sequence).

This clone was detected a few times. The V call is TRBV11-2, the J call TRBJ2-3; D might be TRBD1 (5 bases). V was trimmed by 0 bases and J by 2 bases, leaving 9 bases between them. CDR1 SGHAT and CDR2 FQNNGV come from the germline V gene. This CDR3 comprises 15 residues. CDR3 coding DNA: TGTGCCAGCAGCTTAGAGGGGCTGGCCACAGATACGCAGTATTTT. It translates to CASSLEGLATDTQYF. The whole variable domain, filled in from reference TRBV11-2 and TRBJ2-3, reads EAGVAQSPRYKIIEKRQSVAFWCNPISGHATLYWYQQILGQGPKLLIQFQNNGVVDDSQLPKDRFSAERLKGVDSTLKIQPAKLEDSAVYLCASSLEGLATDTQYFGPGTRLTVL.

This clone showed up just a few times. This sequence joins TRBV5-1 and TRBJ1-4; D remains unclear. This CDR3 has 13 amino acids. V lost 4 bases and J lost 8, with 12 bases in between. The germline V gene encodes CDR1 SGHRS and CDR2 YFSETQ. The CDR3 protein is CASSMDDGEKLFF. The CDR3 coding sequence is TGCGCCAGCAGCATGGACGACGGGGAAAAACTGTTTTTT.

The V call is TRBV5-4, the J call TRBJ1-2; TRBD1 agrees at 7 bases. V was clipped by 4 bases and J by 5 bases; unmatched bases: 5. The germline CDR1 and CDR2 sequences are SGHNT and YYREEE (reference sequence). CDR3 length equals 13 residues. The CDR3 is CASSPDREYGYTF. The CDR3 DNA reads as TGTGCCAGCAGCCCTGACAGGGAATATGGCTACACCTTC.

This clone was counted between two and nine times. At one of its ends the junction is not consistent with the germline gene, which may arise from a read error. The chain carries TRBV11-2 and TRBJ1-6, with unresolved D. Germline-derived CDR1 and CDR2 are SGHAT and FQNNGV. CDR3 length: 14 amino acids. The CDR3 sequence is CASSLAPGFEIRDF. The DNA for the CDR3 is TGTGCCAGCAGCTTAGCCCCGGGATTCGAGATTAGAGACTTT.

The chain uses TRBV11-2 and TRBJ2-7; perhaps TRBD2 as D (7 bases). The V end lost 2 bases, the J end lost 3 bases, and 20 bases lay between the germline ends. The CDR3 loop spans 17 amino acids. In germline, CDR1 is SGHAT, CDR2 FQNNGV. CDR3 sequence: CASSLTAPGEGVYEQYF. Written as DNA, the CDR3 is TGTGCCAGCAGCTTAACAGCCCCAGGGGAGGGGGTCTACGAGCAGTACTTC.

For the CDR3, the DNA is TGCGCCAGCAGCCAAGATTCGGGGGGCGACGACATTCAGTACTTC. Protein sequence: CASSQDSGGDDIQYF. The chain is built from TRBV4-3 and TRBJ2-4; tentative D call: TRBD2 (7 bases). The CDR3 is 15 residues long. The V gene's germline CDR1 is LGHNA and CDR2 YSLEER. V was trimmed by 0 bases and J by 8 bases, leaving 14 bases between them.

This clone has only a few counts. The rearrangement joins TRBV11-2 to TRBJ2-3; D is perhaps TRBD1 (6 bases). This CDR3 contains 13 residues. The germline gives CDR1 SGHAT, CDR2 FQNNGV. Trimming left V 7 bases short and J 5 bases short, with 13 bases between. As DNA, the CDR3 is TGTGCCAGCAACTTCGCAGGGGAAGATACGCAGTATTTT. It specifies CASNFAGEDTQYF.

This clone was picked up a small number of times. The gene calls are TRBV7-2 and TRBJ2-5; D is ambiguous. CDR1 SGHTA and CDR2 FQGNSA come from the germline V gene. V was trimmed by 2 bases and J by 7 bases, leaving 8 bases between them. The CDR3 consists of 12 residues. This CDR3 reads CASSLPTVTQYF. In DNA form, the CDR3 reads TGTGCCAGCAGCTTACCGACTGTGACCCAGTACTTC.

The table lists this clone with a few counts. The chain joins TRBV4-3 to TRBJ1-1; weak D call: TRBD1 (5 bases). The ends were cut back, 1 base at V and 0 bases at J, with 12 bases in the middle. The CDR3 totals 16 residues. Germline-derived CDR1 and CDR2 are LGHNA and YSLEER. CDR3 in amino acids: CASSQAADRLNTEAFF. As DNA, the CDR3 is TGCGCCAGCAGCCAAGCCGCAGACAGATTGAACACTGAAGCTTTCTTT.

This clone was detected only a few times. The genes are TRBV6-5 and TRBJ2-7; D is unclear. The CDR3 spans 14 residues. Trimming left V 5 bases short and J 1 base short, with 12 bases between. Germline assignment: CDR1 MNHEY and CDR2 SVGAGI. The CDR3 DNA sequence: TGTGCCAGCAGTGAGTCCCCGAGGTCCTACGAGCAGTACTTC. The encoded protein is CASSESPRSYEQYF.

The chain has TRBV9 and TRBJ2-1; TRBD2 matches 11 bases. Germline assignment: CDR1 SGDLS and CDR2 YYNGEE. With 0 bases clipped from V and 7 bases from J, the junction kept 12 bases outside the gene matches. This CDR3 contains 18 residues. This chain's CDR3 is CASSVEASGGPGRNEQFF. The DNA of the CDR3 is TGTGCCAGCAGCGTAGAGGCTAGCGGGGGGCCAGGTCGGAATGAGCAGTTCTTC.

The CDR3 DNA sequence: TGTGCCAGCAGCTCCGGGGGGACCTCCTACGAGCAGTACTTC. Translated: CASSSGGTSYEQYF. The chain is built from TRBV11-2 and TRBJ2-7; 7 bases align to TRBD2. The V gene end was trimmed by 4 bases and the J gene end by 0 bases; junction bases not matched to a gene: 3. The CDR3 sequence is 14 residues long. Germline CDR1 reads SGHAT; CDR2 reads FQNNGV. Filled out from reference TRBV11-2 and TRBJ2-7, the complete variable domain reads EAGVAQSPRYKIIEKRQSVAFWCNPISGHATLYWYQQILGQGPKLLIQFQNNGVVDDSQLPKDRFSAERLKGVDSTLKIQPAKLEDSAVYLCASSSGGTSYEQYFGPGTRLTVT.